Sequencing of this T cell receptor beta chain was carried out in a study of shared clonotypes between healthy human individuals. Naive CD8 cells were CD45RO-negative, positively selected for CCR7, excluding terminally differentiated effector memory CD45RA+ cells. This clone was counted only a few times. The CDR3 runs 18 residues. Germline lookup yields CDR1 LNHDA and CDR2 SQIVND (reference sequence). Losses at the gene ends were 8 bases for V and 1 base for J; bases not matched to a gene: 11. The data were produced by immunoSEQ multiplex PCR, yet TCRdb's version contains in-frame clones alone and is incomplete. Among roughly 890,000 clones, 80% to 95% were seen once, and the ten largest hold approximately 25%.

This clonotype was sampled from a man in his thirties or forties in good health. J is TRBJ2-6 and V is TRBV19, with 10 bases fitting TRBD2. Sequencing was done on a sample of naive CD8+ T cells sorted from blood. The CDR3 region has the DNA TGTGCCAGTTCTCTGGGTACTAGCGGGACTTCTGGGGCCAACGTCCTGACTTTC. Residues: CASSLGTSGTSGANVLTF.